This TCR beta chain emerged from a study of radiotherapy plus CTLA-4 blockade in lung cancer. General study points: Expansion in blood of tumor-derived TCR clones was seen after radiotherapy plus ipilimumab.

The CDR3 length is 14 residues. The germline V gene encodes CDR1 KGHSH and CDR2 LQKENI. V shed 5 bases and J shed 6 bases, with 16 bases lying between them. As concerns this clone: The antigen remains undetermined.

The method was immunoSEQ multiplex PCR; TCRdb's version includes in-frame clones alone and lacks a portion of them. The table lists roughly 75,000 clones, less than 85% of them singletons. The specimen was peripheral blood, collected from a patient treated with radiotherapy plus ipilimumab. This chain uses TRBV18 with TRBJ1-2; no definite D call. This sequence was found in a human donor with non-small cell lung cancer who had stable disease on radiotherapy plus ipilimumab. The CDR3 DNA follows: TGTGCCAGCTCAACGAAGCGCACAGCAGATGGCTACACCTTC. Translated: CASSTKRTADGYTF.